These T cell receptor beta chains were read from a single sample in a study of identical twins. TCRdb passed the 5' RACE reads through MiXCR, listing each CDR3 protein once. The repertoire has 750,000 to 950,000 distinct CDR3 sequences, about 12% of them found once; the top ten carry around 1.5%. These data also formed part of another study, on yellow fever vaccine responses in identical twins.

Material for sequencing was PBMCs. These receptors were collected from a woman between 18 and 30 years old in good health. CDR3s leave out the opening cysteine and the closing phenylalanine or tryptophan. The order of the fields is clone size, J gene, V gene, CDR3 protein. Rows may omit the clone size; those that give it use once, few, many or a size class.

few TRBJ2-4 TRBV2 ASSDLLAGEGAKNIQY
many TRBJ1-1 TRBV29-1 SAQTGVTEAF
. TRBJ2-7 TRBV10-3 AISERTGTRSYEQY
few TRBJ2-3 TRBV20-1 SAREPGRPDTQY
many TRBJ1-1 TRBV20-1 SAWDRGNTEAF
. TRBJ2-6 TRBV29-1 SVDPGAGANVLT
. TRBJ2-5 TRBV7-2 ASSSDGLAGETQY
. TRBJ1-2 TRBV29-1 SVGQARNNYGYT
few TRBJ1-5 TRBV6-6 ASSPRPPPQH
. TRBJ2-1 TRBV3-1 ASRPGGLGNEQF
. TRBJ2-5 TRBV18 ASSPPTGDGTQY
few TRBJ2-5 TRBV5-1 ASGWGSGGQETQY
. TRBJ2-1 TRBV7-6 ASSFQTSEPNNEQF
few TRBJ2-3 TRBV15 ATSRDRRGDTQY
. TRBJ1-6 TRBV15 ATSRDLGYNSPLH
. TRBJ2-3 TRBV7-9 ASSPGTTRDTDTQY
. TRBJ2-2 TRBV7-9 ASSPPSEGTGELF
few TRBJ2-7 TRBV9 ASSAGTAREQY
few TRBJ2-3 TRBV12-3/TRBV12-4 ASSLRIGTQRTDTQY
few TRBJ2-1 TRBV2 ASCPSGTTRGEQF
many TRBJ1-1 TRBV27 ASSFGQGRPEAF
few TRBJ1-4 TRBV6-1 ASRRGTDNEKLF
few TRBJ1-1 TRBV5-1 ASSVPQGSTEAF
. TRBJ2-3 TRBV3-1 ASSQDSLSPYTDTQY
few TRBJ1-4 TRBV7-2 ASSYGRPNEKLF
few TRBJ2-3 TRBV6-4 ASSQTPGQGRTDTQY
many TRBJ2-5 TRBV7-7 ASSLAGAQETQY
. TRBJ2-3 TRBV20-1 SARRQGSTDTQY
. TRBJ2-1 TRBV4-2 ASSQEGTRGTYNEQF
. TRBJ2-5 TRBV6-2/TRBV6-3 ASSPPGGGGETQY
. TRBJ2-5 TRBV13 ASSGRNRNQETQY
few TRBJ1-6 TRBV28 ASRATGGNSPLH
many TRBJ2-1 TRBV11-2 ASSLDRGQNNEQF
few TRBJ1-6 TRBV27 ASSFDPFGTYNSPLH
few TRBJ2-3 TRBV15 ATSRAGTSTDTQY
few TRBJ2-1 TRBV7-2 ASSKTSGRIGSEQF
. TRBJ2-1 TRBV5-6 ASSRPGLAGGGSYNEQF
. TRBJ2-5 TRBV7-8 ASRRDRARETQY
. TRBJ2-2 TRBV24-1 ATSDLQGRDTGELF
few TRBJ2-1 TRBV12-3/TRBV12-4 ASSSPGAGGPSEQF